This entry lists 11 T cell receptor beta chains sequenced from one sample in a study of OX40 agonist ivuxolimab in advanced cancers. The library was obtained by the immunoSEQ multiplex PCR assay. TCRdb obtained this table from immuneACCESS and retained in-frame rearrangements with V and J assigned. These tables miss some clones; where compared with another copy, unresolved V genes account for less than half of the shortfall, and the remainder is unexplained. The sample table shows 40,000 to 45,000 clones, and 80% are seen once. The ten most abundant clones make up 6.5% to 8% of the sample. The sequenced sample was CD4+ or CD8+ T cells sorted from blood, obtained in a trial of the OX40 agonist ivuxolimab. The receptors were gathered from an adult with an advanced solid tumor such as melanoma, head and neck, liver or kidney cancer.

The chain is built from TRBV30 and TRBJ2-3; D is unclear. CDR1 and CDR2 (germline): GTSNPN, SVGIG (reference sequence). V shed 0 bases and J shed 11 bases, with 9 bases lying between them. This CDR3 contains 11 residues. The CDR3 protein is CAWSVSRLQYF. In nucleotides, the CDR3 is TGTGCCTGGAGTGTCTCCAGGCTGCAGTATTTT.

The chain employs TRBV15 and TRBJ1-4, with D perhaps matching TRBD1 (5 bases). This CDR3 is 13 amino acids long. From germline, CDR1 is LNHNV and CDR2 YYDKDF (reference sequence). V dropped 6 bases and J dropped 5 bases, with 10 bases sitting between them. DNA of the CDR3: TGTGCCACCAGTCGGGGGTGGAATGAAAAACTGTTTTTT. Its protein is CATSRGWNEKLFF.

This clone was picked up one time. V and J are TRBV7-9 and TRBJ1-1; D is ambiguous. Germline CDR1 reads SEHNR; CDR2 reads FQNEAQ (reference sequence). The V end was cut by 1 base, the J end by 3 bases, with 9 bases between. The CDR3 consists of 14 residues. CDR3 residues: CASSLEGLDTEAFF. CDR3 DNA sequence: TGTGCCAGCAGCTTAGAAGGTCTTGACACTGAAGCTTTCTTT.

This clone was seen once. The chain has TRBV11-2 and TRBJ2-7, with D tentatively TRBD2 (6 bases). CDR3 length equals 13 residues. With 5 bases removed from V and 3 bases from J, the gap between germline ends came to 11 bases. The germline gives CDR1 SGHAT, CDR2 FQNNGV. This CDR3 is CASSPLGGYEQYF. Written as DNA, the CDR3 is TGTGCCAGCAGCCCACTCGGGGGCTACGAGCAGTACTTC.

The chain carries TRBV5-1 and TRBJ2-7, with D hard to call. From germline, CDR1 is SGHRS and CDR2 YFSETQ. The CDR3 length is 15 residues. Trimming cost V 4 bases and J 2 bases, with 16 bases left between them. CDR3 nucleotides: TGCGCCAGCAGCACGGCACCGCAGAACACCTACGAGCAGTACTTC. It codes for CASSTAPQNTYEQYF.

The rearrangement uses TRBV27 and TRBJ2-7, with TRBD2 matching 15 bases. The CDR3 has 19 residues. Germline V lookup: CDR1 MNHEY, CDR2 SMNVEV (reference sequence). The V segment lost 6 bases and the J segment 4 bases; nucleotides outside the gene matches: 16. CDR3 sequence reads: CASSRGGMTGLAGGYEQYF. The DNA for the CDR3 is TGTGCCAGCAGCCGGGGGGGCATGACCGGACTAGCGGGAGGGTACGAGCAGTACTTC.

The chain couples TRBV29-1 to TRBJ2-7; D is perhaps TRBD2 (6 bases). CDR3 size: 12 residues. V lost 3 bases, J lost 1 base, and 7 bases lay in between. Germline CDR1 and CDR2: SQVTM and ANQGSEA. CDR3 residues: CSVEEGSYEQYF. CDR3 DNA: TGCAGCGTTGAGGAGGGGTCCTACGAGCAGTACTTC.

V gene TRBV2 combines with J gene TRBJ1-2; possibly TRBD1 for D (5 bases). This CDR3 has 14 residues. Per germline, CDR1 SNHLY and CDR2 FYNNEI. V lost 3 bases and J lost 8, with 16 bases in between. CDR3 DNA sequence: TGTGCCAGCAGTGAGAGGCAGGGTGTATTCGGCTACACCTTC. Its translation is CASSERQGVFGYTF.

This chain joins TRBV5-1 and TRBJ1-3; 9 bases fit TRBD1. V dropped 0 bases and J dropped 4; count of bases not matched to a gene: 5. CDR1 is SGHRS, CDR2 YFSETQ, per germline. The CDR3 is 16 amino acids. In nucleotides, the CDR3 is TGCGCCAGCAGCTTGGCTACAGGGGGCTCGGGAAACACCATATATTTT. Residues: CASSLATGGSGNTIYF.

The V and J genes are TRBV28 and TRBJ2-7; TRBD1 or TRBD2 may be the D gene (5 bases each). The CDR3 spans 12 residues. Germline assignment: CDR1 MDHEN and CDR2 SYDVKM. V was cut by 3 bases and J by 7 bases, with 10 bases left in between. CDR3 bases: TGTGCCAGCAGTTTGGGACCCTTGGAGCAGTACTTC. Translating gives CASSLGPLEQYF. Supplemented by reference TRBV28 and TRBJ2-7, the full variable domain reads DVKVTQSSRYLVKRTGEKVFLECVQDMDHENMFWYRQDPGLGLRLIYFSYDVKMKEKGDIPEGYSVSREKKERFSLILESASTNQTSMYLCASSLGPLEQYFGPGTRLTVT.

CDR3 protein: CASSSHGGEGHNEQFF. The CDR3 DNA follows: TGCGCCAGCAGCTCCCATGGGGGGGAGGGCCACAATGAGCAGTTCTTC. The J gene is TRBJ2-1, the V gene TRBV5-1; 7 nucleotides agree with TRBD2. J was trimmed by 5 bases and V by 3 bases; bases with no gene match: 11. Germline CDR1 reads SGHRS; CDR2 reads YFSETQ. The CDR3 sequence is 16 residues long.